Listed below are T cell receptor beta chains from one sample, sequenced in a study of regulatory T cells in long-lasting Graves disease. Each CDR3 protein is one row after TCRdb ran MiXCR on the multiplex PCR reads. The sample lists some 470,000 distinct CDR3 sequences; roughly 21% were seen once. Here the sequenced sample was peripheral blood mononuclear cells (PBMCs), taken when the disease was refractory, from a patient treated with antithyroid drugs. The receptors were sampled from a female donor with Graves disease. Both conserved end residues are part of each CDR3. The D gene is left open where the match is weak. Only part of the rows carry a size: once, few, many, or a class if the clone is expanded.

many	TRBV28	NA	TRBJ2-6	CASSTTFRSGANVLTF	TGTGCCAGCAGTACCACGTTTAGGTCTGGGGCCAACGTCCTGACTTTC
NA	TRBV4-3	NA	TRBJ2-1	CASSQAGDFRGGVFF	TGCGCCAGCAGCCAAGCAGGCGACTTTAGGGGTGGCGTGTTCTTC
many	TRBV27	TRBD1	TRBJ2-7	CASSPDRGRGSGEQYF	TGTGCCAGCAGTCCCGACAGGGGGCGAGGGTCGGGCGAGCAGTACTTC
NA	TRBV7-2	TRBD2	TRBJ2-3	CASSLLLAEITDTQYF	TGTGCCAGCAGCTTACTACTAGCGGAAATCACAGATACGCAGTATTTT
few	TRBV10-3	NA	TRBJ2-2	CAIGTFDTGELFF	TGTGCCATCGGGACTTTCGACACCGGGGAGCTGTTTTTT
many	TRBV6-1	NA	TRBJ1-2	CASRGLPNYGYTF	TGTGCCAGCAGGGGACTACCCAACTATGGCTACACCTTC
few	TRBV29-1	NA	TRBJ1-1	CSVEVGRRTEAFF	TGCAGCGTTGAAGTGGGGAGAAGGACTGAAGCTTTCTTT
few	TRBV3-1	TRBD1	TRBJ1-2	CASGDPQGARGYTF	TGTGCCAGCGGCGACCCACAGGGGGCGCGTGGCTACACCTTC
few	TRBV6-1	NA	TRBJ2-2	CASMAGITGELFF	TGTGCCAGCATGGCAGGCATCACCGGGGAGCTGTTTTTT
NA	TRBV20-1	NA	TRBJ2-7	CSARDDGSSSYEQYF	TGCAGTGCTAGAGACGACGGGTCGAGCTCCTACGAGCAGTACTTC
many	TRBV24-1	NA	TRBJ2-1	CATSDLGHSNEQFF	TGTGCCACCAGTGATTTGGGGCACTCGAATGAGCAGTTCTTC
NA	TRBV15	NA	TRBJ1-2	CATSRDPAGNYGYTF	TGTGCCACCAGCAGAGATCCTGCAGGCAACTATGGCTACACCTTC
many	TRBV20-1	TRBD2	TRBJ2-5	CSARERGAGETQYF	TGCAGTGCTAGAGAGCGGGGGGCAGGGGAGACCCAGTACTTC
NA	TRBV13	NA	TRBJ2-7	CASSLVGVLSGEQYF	TGTGCCAGCAGCTTAGTTGGGGTTTTATCGGGCGAGCAGTACTTC
many	TRBV28	TRBD2	TRBJ2-7	CASSHPSGRSSYEQYF	TGTGCCAGCAGCCATCCTAGCGGGAGGTCCTCCTACGAGCAGTACTTC
few	TRBV20-1	NA	TRBJ2-5	CSARVMAGAYQETQYF	TGCAGTGCTAGAGTTATGGCAGGGGCCTACCAAGAGACCCAGTACTTC
few	TRBV7-2	NA	TRBJ2-7	CASSLDGLRARYEQYF	TGTGCCAGCAGCTTAGACGGCCTGAGGGCTCGCTACGAGCAGTACTTC
many	TRBV29-1	TRBD2	TRBJ2-7	CSVEGGGIYEQYF	TGCAGCGTTGAAGGGGGAGGGATCTACGAGCAGTACTTC
few	TRBV28	TRBD1	TRBJ2-7	CASRSGTGRYEQYF	TGTGCCAGCAGATCCGGGACAGGGAGGTACGAGCAGTACTTC
NA	TRBV7-2	TRBD1	TRBJ1-1	CASSLEGQPNTEAFF	TGTGCCAGCAGCTTAGAGGGACAGCCGAACACTGAAGCTTTCTTT
NA	TRBV24-1	NA	TRBJ2-3	CATSDLQGSVRTDTQYF	TGTGCCACCAGTGATTTACAGGGAAGCGTCAGAACAGATACGCAGTATTTT
many	TRBV28	NA	TRBJ1-1	CASPGSSENTEAFF	TGTGCCAGTCCTGGCTCGAGCGAGAACACTGAAGCTTTCTTT
few	TRBV6-9	NA	TRBJ1-4	CASSYWAATNEKLFF	TGTGCCAGCAGTTACTGGGCGGCAACTAATGAAAAACTGTTTTTT
many	TRBV20-1	NA	TRBJ1-2	CSATLRGGYGYTF	TGCAGTGCGACGTTGAGGGGGGGCTATGGCTACACCTTC
few	TRBV12-3/TRBV12-4	NA	TRBJ1-4	CASSRRVNEKLFF	TGTGCCAGCAGTCGACGGGTTAATGAAAAACTGTTTTTT
few	TRBV28	NA	TRBJ2-3	CASSSPRQNTDTQYF	TGTGCCAGCAGTTCACCCCGACAGAACACAGATACGCAGTATTTT
many	TRBV10-3	TRBD1	TRBJ2-7	CAISPGQGPYEQYF	TGTGCCATCAGTCCCGGACAGGGTCCCTACGAGCAGTACTTC
NA	TRBV28	TRBD2	TRBJ2-4	CASSLRLAGAKNIQYF	TGTGCCAGCAGTTTAAGGCTAGCGGGAGCCAAAAACATTCAGTACTTC
few	TRBV28	NA	TRBJ2-7	CASSPSTVTYEQYF	TGTGCCAGCAGTCCATCGACAGTTACCTACGAGCAGTACTTC
few	TRBV10-2	NA	TRBJ2-5	CASSENSGREQETQYF	TGCGCCAGCAGTGAGAATAGCGGACGAGAACAAGAGACCCAGTACTTC
NA	TRBV7-6	NA	TRBJ2-5	CASSPQVATQYF	TGTGCCAGCAGCCCTCAGGTTGCGACCCAGTACTTC
many	TRBV3-1	NA	TRBJ1-5	CASSQDREQPQHF	TGTGCCAGCAGCCAAGACAGGGAACAGCCCCAGCATTTT
many	TRBV11-2	TRBD1	TRBJ2-7	CASSLALLLGQGRPYEQYF	TGTGCCAGCAGCTTAGCACTCCTTCTGGGACAGGGGAGGCCCTACGAGCAGTACTTC
NA	TRBV5-1	NA	TRBJ1-2	CASSLGQPGTGYTF	TGCGCCAGCAGCTTGGGACAGCCGGGGACGGGCTACACCTTC
many	TRBV27	TRBD1	TRBJ1-1	CASSPTQGMNTEAFF	TGTGCCAGCAGTCCTACACAGGGGATGAACACTGAAGCTTTCTTT
many	TRBV6-2/TRBV6-3	NA	TRBJ2-7	CASSFAGAGEQYF	TGTGCCAGCAGTTTCGCAGGGGCGGGCGAGCAGTACTTC
NA	TRBV5-1	TRBD1	TRBJ2-7	CASRPDRGHNEQYF	TGCGCCAGCAGACCGGACAGGGGGCATAACGAGCAGTACTTC
few	TRBV5-5	NA	TRBJ2-5	CASSSSLETQYF	TGTGCCAGCAGCTCCTCCTTGGAGACCCAGTACTTC
NA	TRBV20-1	NA	TRBJ1-3	CSARDVPRNTIYF	TGCAGTGCTAGGGATGTCCCACGGAACACCATATATTTT
NA	TRBV5-1	NA	TRBJ2-2	CASSLLTAGTGELFF	TGCGCCAGCAGCTTGTTAACAGCAGGCACCGGGGAGCTGTTTTTT
many	TRBV28	NA	TRBJ1-5	CASSFPTHRRRNQPQHF	TGTGCCAGCAGTTTCCCAACTCACAGGCGGCGCAATCAGCCCCAGCATTTT
many	TRBV28	NA	TRBJ1-2	CASSLGRQYTF	TGTGCCAGCAGTTTAGGCAGGCAGTACACCTTC
many	TRBV12-3/TRBV12-4	TRBD1	TRBJ2-7	CASSPRTGAEEQYF	TGTGCCAGCAGTCCTCGGACAGGGGCGGAAGAGCAGTACTTC
NA	TRBV6-1	TRBD2	TRBJ2-5	CASTPGLAYQETQYF	TGTGCCAGCACCCCGGGACTAGCGTACCAAGAGACCCAGTACTTC
many	TRBV27	NA	TRBJ2-7	CASSLAQTSYEQYF	TGTGCCAGCAGTTTAGCCCAAACCTCCTACGAGCAGTACTTC
many	TRBV11-2	TRBD2	TRBJ2-5	CASRLAGAETQYF	TGTGCCAGCAGATTAGCGGGAGCGGAGACCCAGTACTTC
NA	TRBV6-2/TRBV6-3	TRBD2	TRBJ2-6	CASSVELAGFSSGANVLTF	TGTGCCAGCAGCGTAGAGCTAGCGGGGTTCTCCTCTGGGGCCAACGTCCTGACTTTC
many	TRBV19	NA	TRBJ1-2	CASIKSSTYGYTF	TGTGCCAGTATAAAATCGTCGACCTATGGCTACACCTTC
NA	TRBV28	TRBD1	TRBJ1-5	CASSLDRGPLRPQHF	TGTGCCAGCAGTTTAGACAGGGGACCCCTAAGGCCCCAGCATTTT
NA	TRBV4-1	TRBD2	TRBJ2-7	CASSPGLAGWDEQYF	TGCGCCAGCAGCCCTGGACTAGCGGGGTGGGACGAGCAGTACTTC
many	TRBV28	NA	TRBJ2-5	CASSLYDPRSGAQYF	TGTGCCAGCAGTTTATACGACCCGCGGTCCGGGGCCCAGTACTTC
many	TRBV12-3/TRBV12-4	NA	TRBJ1-1	CASTITANTEAFF	TGTGCCAGCACCATAACAGCGAACACTGAAGCTTTCTTT
NA	TRBV28	NA	TRBJ2-1	CASSLRGGDEQFF	TGTGCCAGCAGTTTAAGAGGGGGTGATGAGCAGTTCTTC
many	TRBV6-2/TRBV6-3	NA	TRBJ1-1	CASSYSGRAGDTEAFF	TGTGCCAGCAGTTACTCGGGGCGGGCAGGGGACACTGAAGCTTTCTTT
many	TRBV19	NA	TRBJ2-2	CASSILTNTGELFF	TGTGCCAGTAGTATTCTAACGAACACCGGGGAGCTGTTTTTT
NA	TRBV12-5	NA	TRBJ2-7	CASGLAAWETGYYEQYF	TGTGCTAGTGGTTTGGCCGCGTGGGAGACAGGATACTACGAGCAGTACTTC
few	TRBV9	NA	TRBJ1-3	CASSMGQGIPLEGNTIYF	TGTGCCAGCAGCATGGGGCAGGGTATCCCCCTGGAAGGAAACACCATATATTTT
NA	TRBV10-3	NA	TRBJ2-7	CAISDSGGGSYEQYF	TGTGCCATCAGTGACTCAGGGGGAGGAAGCTACGAGCAGTACTTC
NA	TRBV11-2	TRBD1	TRBJ1-1	CASSLAGGAGEAFF	TGTGCCAGCAGCCTAGCAGGGGGCGCGGGTGAAGCTTTCTTT